The TCR beta chain described here comes from a study of T cell responses to AZD1222 COVID-19 vaccine. The germline V gene encodes CDR1 SGHVS and CDR2 FQNEAQ. Trimming stripped 1 base from V and 4 bases from J, with 5 bases between. The CDR3 has 13 amino acids. Profiling relied on immunoSEQ multiplex PCR, and the TCRdb table lists in-frame clones only, not all of them. The profile covers under 95,000 clones, with roughly 90% appearing a single time and almost 8.5% taken by the ten largest. The genes are TRBV7-8 and TRBJ1-5; D gene uncertain. Here the sequenced sample was peripheral blood, taken on day 0 of AZD1222 vaccination. This receptor was obtained from an adult in good health. The CDR3 spells CASSLVANQPQHF. DNA for the CDR3: TGTGCCAGCAGCTTAGTGGCAAATCAGCCCCAGCATTTT.